These 14 T cell receptor beta chains were all obtained from the same sample, sequenced in a study of beta chain features in type 1 diabetes. The entirety of the isolated RNA underwent reverse transcription, so expressed TCRB transcripts were sequenced. Sequencing was performed with immunoSEQ multiplex PCR; in TCRdb, only in-frame clones are kept and a portion is missing. The data contain fewer than 350,000 clones, about 15% of them seen just once; the ten biggest clones take up roughly 0.015%. Study-wide points: The study found moderately but significantly shorter TCRB CDR3s in all four CD4+ subsets of Type 1 diabetes patients.

These receptors have no known antigen. The sequenced material came from naive CD4+ T cells from blood. All receptors come from a man in his late teens or twenties with type 1 diabetes.

The chain uses TRBV18 and TRBJ2-7; possible D gene TRBD2, 6 bases. CDR3 size: 14 residues. Germline V CDR1 and CDR2: KGHSH, LQKENI. Trimming took off 6 bases at V and 4 bases at J, with 16 bases between the two ends. CDR3 sequence (DNA): TGTGCCAGCTCTCGGGGGACGACATTTTACGAGCAGTACTTC. It translates to CASSRGTTFYEQYF.

This clone was seen only a few times. The chain carries TRBV29-1 and TRBJ2-5; 7 bases map to TRBD2. The length of the CDR3 is 15 residues. J was trimmed by 1 base and V by 3 bases; bases with no gene match: 8. The germline gives CDR1 SQVTM, CDR2 ANQGSEA. For the CDR3, the DNA is TGCAGCGTTGACCGTGCGAGCGGGGTCCAAGAGACCCAGTACTTC. Translation: CSVDRASGVQETQYF.

The rearrangement uses TRBV28 and TRBJ1-4; 9 bases agree with TRBD1. The CDR3 consists of 13 residues. V shed 6 bases, J shed 7 bases, and the junction held 3 bases outside the gene matches. The V gene's germline CDR1 is MDHEN and CDR2 SYDVKM. The chain's CDR3 is CASRTGGTEKLFF. The CDR3 bases are TGTGCCAGCAGGACAGGGGGAACTGAAAAACTGTTTTTT.

There are a few counts of this clone. The J gene is TRBJ2-5, the V gene TRBV19; D call uncertain. Germline loops: CDR1 LNHDA, CDR2 SQIVND (reference sequence). The V gene lost 3 bases and the J gene lost 2 bases, with 10 bases spanning the gap. The CDR3 covers 14 residues. CDR3 DNA sequence: TGTGCCAGTAGTATTTTGAGCAAACAAGAGACCCAGTACTTC. It specifies CASSILSKQETQYF.

There are a few counts of this clone. The CDR3 reads CASSYDRGSNQPQHF. CDR3 sequence (DNA): TGTGCCAGCTCATACGACAGGGGTAGCAATCAGCCCCAGCATTTT. The chain has TRBV18 and TRBJ1-5; 8 bases are shared with TRBD1. CDR1 and CDR2 (germline): KGHSH, LQKENI. The CDR3 consists of 15 residues. V dropped 5 bases and J dropped 0; count of bases not matched to a gene: 3.

This chain uses TRBV4-3 with TRBJ1-1, with D tentatively TRBD1 (5 bases). Germline CDR1 is LGHNA and CDR2 is YSLEER. The ends were cut back, 3 bases at V and 1 base at J, with 18 bases in the middle. This CDR3 has 17 residues. The CDR3 sequence is CASSHSQGTFSNTEAFF. Written as DNA, the CDR3 is TGCGCCAGCAGCCATTCTCAAGGGACTTTTTCGAACACTGAAGCTTTCTTT.

In this sample, this clone turned up a few times. V is TRBV11-2 and J is TRBJ2-3, with TRBD1 as a possible D gene (5 bases). Germline CDR1 SGHAT, CDR2 FQNNGV. V lost 7 bases and J 3 bases, leaving 14 bases between the germline ends. The CDR3 loop spans 14 amino acids. CDR3 residues: CASNSWGATDTQYF. CDR3 in DNA: TGTGCCAGCAACTCTTGGGGCGCAACAGATACGCAGTATTTT.

This clone was seen more than once but under ten times. This rearrangement joins TRBV7-2 to TRBJ1-1, with D perhaps matching TRBD1 (5 bases). Germline CDR1 and CDR2: SGHTA and FQGNSA. With 11 bases removed from V and 4 bases from J, the gap between germline ends came to 20 bases. The CDR3 runs to 14 residues. CDR3 sequence (DNA): TGTGCCTCCATGACCGGGGGAGTGACCACTGAAGCTTTCTTT. Protein product: CASMTGGVTTEAFF.

J is TRBJ2-7 and V is TRBV19; perhaps TRBD2 as D (6 bases). V lost 6 bases to trimming and J lost 0 bases, with 9 bases between them. Per the germline V gene, CDR1 is LNHDA and CDR2 is SQIVND (reference sequence). The CDR3 contains 13 residues. The CDR3 region has the DNA TGTGCCAGTAGCGCCGGGAGCTCCTACGAGCAGTACTTC. It is translated as CASSAGSSYEQYF. The full variable domain, completed using reference TRBV19 and TRBJ2-7, is DGGITQSPKYLFRKEGQNVTLSCEQNLNHDAMYWYRQDPGQGLRLIYYSQIVNDFQKGDIAEGYSVSREKKESFPLTVTSAQKNPTAFYLCASSAGSSYEQYFGPGTRLTVT.

The chain has TRBV30 and TRBJ1-2, with D possibly matching TRBD1 (6 bases). Trimming stripped 3 bases from V and 7 bases from J, with 15 bases between. CDR1 is GTSNPN, CDR2 SVGIG, per germline (reference sequence). The CDR3 length is 13 residues. This CDR3 reads CAWRDRGGFGYTF. Here the CDR3 DNA reads TGTGCCTGGAGGGACCGGGGGGGCTTTGGCTACACCTTC.

This clone was detected only a few times. The chain combines TRBV6-6 with TRBJ2-3, with 9 bases that match TRBD1. This CDR3 contains 16 residues. Germline trimming cut 1 base from V and 3 bases from J; bases unmatched to any gene: 5. Germline CDR1 MNHNY, CDR2 SVGAGI (reference sequence). CDR3 loop: CASSYLGTGLTDTQYF. CDR3 sequence (DNA): TGTGCCAGCAGTTACTTGGGGACAGGGTTAACAGATACGCAGTATTTT.

This clone was recorded a few times. The CDR3 spells CASGLSSGGETQYF. Here the CDR3 DNA reads TGTGCTAGTGGTCTCAGCTCCGGGGGGGAGACCCAGTACTTC. The V call is TRBV12-5, the J call TRBJ2-5, with 7 bases identical to TRBD2. The CDR3 loop spans 14 amino acids. Germline V gene sequence: CDR1 LGHNT, CDR2 FRNRAP. Trimming took 5 bases from V and 5 from J; bases not matched to a gene: 8.

This clone was observed a few times. The chain combines TRBV7-2 with TRBJ2-2, with D hard to call. Per the germline V gene, CDR1 is SGHTA and CDR2 is FQGNSA. Trimming stripped 5 bases from V and 8 bases from J, with 9 bases between. The CDR3 loop spans 12 amino acids. In DNA form, the CDR3 reads TGTGCCAGCAGCCAATACTGGGGGGAGCTGTTTTTT. This encodes CASSQYWGELFF.

The rearrangement joins TRBV7-9 to TRBJ2-5, with D maybe TRBD2 (6 bases). The CDR3 has 19 amino acids. V lost 6 bases to trimming and J lost 3 bases, with 29 bases between them. Germline CDR1 is SEHNR and CDR2 is FQNEAQ (reference sequence). The CDR3, as DNA: TGTGCCAGCAGTGAGCCGGGGCCGACTAGAATAGGGAGTAAAGAGACCCAGTACTTC. This encodes CASSEPGPTRIGSKETQYF.